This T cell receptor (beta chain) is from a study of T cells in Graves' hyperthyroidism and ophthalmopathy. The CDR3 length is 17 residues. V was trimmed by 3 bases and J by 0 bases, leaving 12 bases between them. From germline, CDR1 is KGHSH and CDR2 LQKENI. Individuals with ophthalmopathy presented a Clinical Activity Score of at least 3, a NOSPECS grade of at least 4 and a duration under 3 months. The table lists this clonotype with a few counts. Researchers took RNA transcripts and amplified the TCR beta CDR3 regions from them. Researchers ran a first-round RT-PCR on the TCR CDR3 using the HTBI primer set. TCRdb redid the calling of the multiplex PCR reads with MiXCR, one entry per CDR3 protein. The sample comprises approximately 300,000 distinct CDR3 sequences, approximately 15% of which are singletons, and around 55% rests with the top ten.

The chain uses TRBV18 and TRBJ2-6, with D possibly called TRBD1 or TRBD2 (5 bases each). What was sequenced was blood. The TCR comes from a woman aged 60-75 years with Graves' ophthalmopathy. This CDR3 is CASSPVGDLSGANVLTF. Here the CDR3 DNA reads TGTGCCAGCTCACCGGTAGGGGACCTCTCTGGGGCCAACGTCCTGACTTTC.